This is a list of T cell receptor beta chains from one sample in a study of blood T cell repertoires in COVID-19. The method was immunoSEQ multiplex PCR; TCRdb's version includes in-frame clones alone and lacks a portion of them. The sample lists some 97,000 clones, about nine tenths occurring once. Material for sequencing was peripheral blood. Every receptor here comes from a man aged 60 to 75 with acute or convalescent COVID-19. Both conserved end residues are part of each CDR3. D genes are given only for firm matches. A row's size may be missing; if present it is once, few, many or a size class.

clone_size cdr3_length j_call v_call d_call cdr3_aa cdr3_nt
NA 13 TRBJ1-2 TRBV27 NA CASSLMGGEGYTF TGTGCCAGCAGTCTCATGGGAGGAGAAGGCTACACCTTC
NA 17 TRBJ1-5 TRBV30 TRBD1 CAWLPKETGVVNQPQHF TGTGCCTGGCTTCCTAAGGAGACAGGGGTCGTCAATCAGCCCCAGCATTTT
NA 12 TRBJ1-4 TRBV29-1 NA CSVEEGDEKLFF TGCAGCGTTGAAGAAGGAGATGAAAAACTGTTTTTT
NA 14 TRBJ1-1 TRBV20-1 TRBD1 CSASPGQPNTEAFF TGCAGTGCTAGTCCGGGACAGCCGAACACTGAAGCTTTCTTT
NA 15 TRBJ2-7 TRBV6-5 TRBD1 CASSYSTGLNDEQYF TGTGCCAGCAGTTACTCGACAGGGTTAAACGACGAGCAGTACTTC
NA 16 TRBJ2-1 TRBV27 TRBD2 CASGVLAGIWGNEQFF TGTGCCTCCGGGGTTCTAGCGGGGATATGGGGCAATGAGCAGTTCTTC
few 15 TRBJ2-3 TRBV6-6 TRBD1 CASTKGQGATDTQYF TGTGCCAGCACCAAGGGACAGGGGGCGACAGATACGCAGTATTTT
few 13 TRBJ1-4 TRBV5-6 NA CASSFNRARKLFF TGTGCCAGCAGCTTTAACAGGGCCCGGAAACTGTTTTTT
NA 18 TRBJ1-1 TRBV5-1 NA CASSPTRAGLELNTEAFF TGCGCCAGCAGCCCTACGAGGGCAGGCTTAGAATTGAACACTGAAGCTTTCTTT
NA 13 TRBJ1-4 TRBV29-1 NA CSVGGHGGEKLFF TGCAGCGTGGGAGGGCATGGCGGAGAAAAACTGTTTTTT
NA 14 TRBJ1-2 TRBV6-5 TRBD1 CASRQGLEDYGYTF TGTGCCAGCAGACAGGGGCTGGAGGACTATGGCTACACCTTC
NA 16 TRBJ2-7 TRBV7-9 TRBD2 CASSIGTSGGSYEQYF TGTGCCAGCAGCATCGGGACTAGCGGGGGCTCCTACGAGCAGTACTTC
NA 14 TRBJ1-1 TRBV4-2 TRBD1 CASSQGQLNTEAFF TGTGCCAGCAGCCAGGGACAGTTGAACACTGAAGCTTTCTTT
NA 14 TRBJ1-4 TRBV4-2 NA CASSQSPEMEKLFF TGTGCCAGCAGCCAGAGTCCGGAGATGGAAAAACTGTTTTTT
NA 16 TRBJ1-1 TRBV28 NA CASSAGGTTGNTEAFF TGTGCCAGCAGTGCCGGGGGAACTACAGGGAACACTGAAGCTTTCTTT
NA 15 TRBJ1-1 TRBV19 TRBD1 CASSTQGEMNTEAFF TGTGCCAGTAGTACACAGGGGGAGATGAACACTGAAGCTTTCTTT
NA 13 TRBJ1-1 TRBV3-1/TRBV3-2 TRBD1 CASSLTGETEAFF TGTGCCAGCAGCCTGACAGGGGAGACTGAAGCTTTCTTT
NA 13 TRBJ1-2 TRBV11-1 NA CASSPRGNYGYTF TGTGCCAGCAGCCCCCGGGGGAACTATGGCTACACCTTC
NA 15 TRBJ1-1 TRBV12-5 TRBD1 CASGLGSGQGAEAFF TGTGCTAGTGGTTTGGGTTCGGGACAGGGGGCTGAAGCTTTCTTT
NA 12 TRBJ1-2 TRBV6-5 NA CASSPGGLGYTF TGTGCCAGCAGCCCGGGGGGGCTTGGCTACACCTTC
once 11 TRBJ2-1 TRBV7-9 NA CASGGNNEQFF TGTGCCAGCGGGGGGAACAATGAGCAGTTCTTC
NA 15 TRBJ1-4 TRBV7-2 TRBD1 CASSLGQGAYEKLFF TGTGCCAGCAGCTTAGGTCAGGGGGCGTATGAAAAACTGTTTTTT
NA 14 TRBJ2-5 TRBV29-1 TRBD1 CSVGWDRGRETQYF TGCAGCGTGGGATGGGACAGGGGACGAGAGACCCAGTACTTC
NA 13 TRBJ1-5 TRBV30 NA CAWAGNSNQPQHF TGTGCCTGGGCAGGGAATAGCAATCAGCCCCAGCATTTT
NA 15 TRBJ1-1 TRBV5-4 NA CASSLGKQGNTEAFF TGTGCCAGCAGCTTGGGGAAACAGGGGAACACTGAAGCTTTCTTT
NA 16 TRBJ2-5 TRBV10-3 TRBD1 CAISDRDRVARETQYF TGTGCCATCAGTGACCGGGACAGGGTAGCTCGAGAGACCCAGTACTTC
NA 14 TRBJ1-1 TRBV7-8 TRBD1 CASSSDRGYTEAFF TGTGCCAGCAGCTCCGACAGGGGTTACACTGAAGCTTTCTTT
NA 14 TRBJ1-1 TRBV11-2 NA CASTNRRTNTEAFF TGTGCCAGCACCAACAGGCGCACGAACACTGAAGCTTTCTTT
NA 16 TRBJ1-1 TRBV11-2 NA CASSLEGLRGYTEAFF TGTGCCAGCAGCTTAGAAGGTCTGCGGGGGTACACTGAAGCTTTCTTT
NA 13 TRBJ2-5 TRBV3-1/TRBV3-2 TRBD2 CASSQDGQRGTYF TGTGCCAGCAGCCAAGATGGCCAGCGGGGGACGTACTTC
NA 16 TRBJ2-1 TRBV5-1 TRBD2 CASSSGLAGGHNEQFF TGCGCCAGCAGCTCGGGACTAGCGGGGGGGCACAATGAGCAGTTCTTC
NA 15 TRBJ2-3 TRBV5-6 NA CASSLRTYRRDTQYF TGTGCCAGCAGCTTGAGAACCTATCGAAGAGATACGCAGTATTTT
NA 17 TRBJ2-2 TRBV3-1/TRBV3-2 NA CASRPPTVGSNTGELFF TGTGCCAGCAGGCCCCCGACAGTTGGGTCGAACACCGGGGAGCTGTTTTTT